This T cell receptor beta chain derives from a study of cytomegalovirus exposure and HLA in healthy donors. Study as a whole: A data release that came early held tens of millions of unique TCRs from HLA-typed donors.

Those who donated were healthy bone marrow donors. Remarks on this clone: Its target is not known.

Regarding the study as a whole: CMV antigen specificity was confirmed in vitro for a few CMV-associated chains.

PCR primers comprised 60 Vbeta and 13 Jbeta primers. TCRdb's copy holds only in-frame clones and misses some; the assay was immunoSEQ multiplex PCR. The profile shows 110,000 to 150,000 clones, 70% of them singletons. J was trimmed by 5 bases and V by 0 bases; bases with no gene match: 3. Per the germline V gene, CDR1 is MNHNS and CDR2 is SASEGT. This CDR3 has 15 amino acids. What was sequenced was PBMCs. The receptor was derived from a woman aged 60-70 years in good health and CMV-seropositive. This sequence joins TRBV6-1 and TRBJ2-3; TRBD1 matches at 9 bases. The CDR3 bases are TGTGCCAGCAGTGAAGCAGGACAGGGGATAGATACGCAGTATTTT. Translating it yields CASSEAGQGIDTQYF.